This T cell receptor (beta chain) was identified in a study of beta chain features in type 1 diabetes. Study context: Patients shared similar age, gender and cell yields with healthy donors. Study findings and constraints: Moderately but significantly shorter TCRB CDR3s were found in Type 1 diabetes patients in all four CD4+ subsets.

Since all of the isolated RNA was reverse transcribed, expressed TCRB transcripts were what got sequenced. Libraries were prepared by immunoSEQ multiplex PCR; TCRdb keeps only in-frame clonotypes and omits some of them. The table has about 240,000 clones, approximately 15% seen once. Germline loops: CDR1 SQVTM, CDR2 ANQGSEA. The germline V and J ends were trimmed by 3 bases and 6 bases, with 17 bases remaining between them. The CDR3 has 15 amino acids. This clone was detected only a few times. Its antigen is unidentified. The sequencing sample was made of naive CD4+ T cells from blood. This chain joins TRBV29-1 and TRBJ2-2; tentatively, D is TRBD1 (5 bases). The sequence derives from a man younger than 40 with type 1 diabetes. CDR3 DNA sequence: TGCAGCGTTGAGATTTCAGGGAAATTGGCCGGGGAGCTGTTTTTT. The encoded protein is CSVEISGKLAGELFF.